The rows below give T cell receptor beta chains drawn from one sample of a study of T cell changes during pregnancy in multiple sclerosis. Clones were read by immunoSEQ multiplex PCR, and TCRdb kept only the in-frame ones, dropping some. The sample includes tens of thousands of clones, around 92% seen only once; the top ten take 0.16%. Sequencing was performed on CD4+ T cells from peripheral blood mononuclear cells, taken after pregnancy. These receptors originate from a female donor in good health, enrolled as a control in a pregnancy study. Each CDR3 is given with its conserved first and last residue. Fields, in order: J gene, clone size, V gene, D gene, CDR3 protein, CDR3 DNA. A D gene is named only where the DNA matches it firmly. Not all rows give a size; the values are once, few, many and, for expanded clones, a class.

>TRBJ1-2|.|TRBV7-2|TRBD1
CASSYRQGVAYGYTF
TGTGCCAGCAGCTATCGACAGGGGGTGGCCTATGGCTACACCTTC
>TRBJ2-4|.|TRBV30|TRBD1
CAWSAGTGQNIQYF
TGTGCCTGGAGTGCCGGGACAGGTCAAAACATTCAGTACTTC
>TRBJ1-1|.|TRBV7-2|.
CASSPALDRLNTEAFF
TGTGCCAGCAGCCCCGCCCTAGACAGACTGAACACTGAAGCTTTCTTT
>TRBJ2-2|.|TRBV6-5|TRBD1
CASSSPGQGYTGELFF
TGTGCCAGCAGTTCCCCGGGACAGGGGTACACCGGGGAGCTGTTTTTT
>TRBJ1-3|.|TRBV28|TRBD1
CASRLGTGSSGNTIYF
TGTGCCAGCAGGCTCGGGACAGGTTCCTCTGGAAACACCATATATTTT
>TRBJ1-5|.|TRBV28|TRBD1
CASSTRTGGWANQPQHF
TGTGCCAGCAGTACCCGGACAGGGGGCTGGGCTAATCAGCCCCAGCATTTT
>TRBJ2-3|.|TRBV7-2|TRBD1
CASSQSGTGPDTQYF
TGTGCCAGCAGCCAATCCGGGACAGGTCCAGATACGCAGTATTTT
>TRBJ2-6|.|TRBV2|.
CASMQGSGANVLTF
TGTGCCAGCATGCAGGGATCCGGGGCCAACGTCCTGACTTTC
>TRBJ2-6|.|TRBV2|.
CASSAPSGANVLTF
TGTGCCAGCAGTGCCCCGTCGGGGGCCAACGTCCTGACTTTC
>TRBJ2-2|.|TRBV6-5|TRBD1
CASNLGQGVGGELFF
TGTGCCAGCAACTTAGGACAGGGTGTGGGGGGGGAGCTGTTTTTT
>TRBJ2-1|once|TRBV11-2|.
CASSPRLARNNEQFF
TGTGCCAGCAGCCCCCGGCTAGCCAGGAACAATGAGCAGTTCTTC
>TRBJ1-5|.|TRBV7-9|.
CASSKGSGESNQPQHF
TGTGCCAGCAGCAAGGGGTCAGGGGAAAGCAATCAGCCCCAGCATTTT
>TRBJ2-3|.|TRBV7-2|.
CASSLLAQVLGDTQYF
TGTGCCAGCAGCTTACTGGCGCAGGTTTTGGGAGATACGCAGTATTTT
>TRBJ1-2|.|TRBV6-5|.
CASRPSGQGGYTF
TGTGCCAGCAGGCCCTCGGGACAAGGCGGCTACACCTTC
>TRBJ1-2|.|TRBV7-4|.
CASSFFSWGGRGYTF
TGTGCCAGCAGCTTCTTTTCGTGGGGGGGTCGGGGCTACACCTTC
>TRBJ1-5|.|TRBV2|.
CASSETGYNQPQHF
TGTGCCAGCAGCGAGACGGGATACAATCAGCCCCAGCATTTT
>TRBJ2-3|once|TRBV5-6|TRBD2
CASSLGDSGGSWARATQYF
TGTGCCAGCAGCTTAGGGGATAGCGGGGGGTCGTGGGCTCGGGCTACGCAGTATTTT
>TRBJ2-5|.|TRBV18|TRBD1
CASSPGTGSETQYF
TGTGCCAGCTCACCTGGGACAGGTAGTGAGACCCAGTACTTC
>TRBJ2-7|.|TRBV7-2|TRBD1
CASSSFGGDREGGWQYF
TGTGCCAGCAGCTCCTTTGGGGGGGACAGGGAGGGTGGGTGGCAGTACTTC
>TRBJ2-7|.|TRBV2|TRBD1
CASSVNRGYEQYF
TGTGCCAGCAGTGTTAACAGGGGATACGAGCAGTACTTC
>TRBJ2-2|.|TRBV7-9|TRBD1
CASSLKVGTGGITGELFF
TGTGCCAGCAGCTTGAAGGTCGGGACAGGGGGCATTACCGGGGAGCTGTTTTTT
>TRBJ2-5|once|TRBV5-1|.
CASSLGGQRETQYF
TGCGCCAGCAGCTTGGGCGGGCAGCGAGAGACCCAGTACTTC
>TRBJ2-6|few|TRBV7-2|.
CASSLDRVDVLTF
TGTGCCAGCAGCTTAGACAGGGTGGACGTCCTGACTTTC
>TRBJ1-6|.|TRBV5-6|.
CASSLDQGYSPLHF
TGTGCCAGCAGCTTGGACCAGGGATATTCACCCCTCCACTTT
>TRBJ1-1|.|TRBV7-2|TRBD1
CASSYDRGTEAFF
TGTGCCAGCAGCTACGACAGGGGTACTGAAGCTTTCTTT
>TRBJ1-1|.|TRBV7-9|.
CASSPSGGTPEAFF
TGTGCCAGCAGCCCCTCGGGGGGCACCCCTGAAGCTTTCTTT
>TRBJ1-3|.|TRBV5-1|.
CASSPLGAALSSGNTIYF
TGCGCCAGCAGCCCGCTGGGGGCGGCACTAAGCTCTGGAAACACCATATATTTT
>TRBJ2-5|.|TRBV27|TRBD2
CASRRGGGGTQETQYF
TGTGCCAGCAGACGAGGTGGCGGGGGGACTCAAGAGACCCAGTACTTC
>TRBJ2-1|.|TRBV11-3|.
CASSLGGLAIEQFF
TGTGCCAGCAGCTTAGGGGGCCTGGCCATTGAGCAGTTCTTC
>TRBJ2-1|few|TRBV5-1|TRBD2
CASSPTSGGTPVQFF
TGCGCCAGCAGCCCGACTAGCGGGGGGACCCCTGTGCAGTTCTTC
>TRBJ1-2|.|TRBV27|.
CASNSRAGAYGYTF
TGTGCCAGCAACTCGAGGGCAGGGGCCTATGGCTACACCTTC
>TRBJ2-5|.|TRBV5-5|.
CASSLLPTGETQYF
TGTGCCAGCAGTCTACTACCGACGGGAGAGACCCAGTACTTC
>TRBJ2-2|.|TRBV5-1|.
CASSKQGRELFF
TGCGCCAGCAGCAAACAGGGTCGGGAGCTGTTTTTT
>TRBJ2-7|.|TRBV18|.
CASSRTDYEQYF
TGTGCCAGCTCAAGGACAGACTACGAGCAGTACTTC
>TRBJ1-2|.|TRBV5-6|.
CASSTTGSGYTF
TGTGCCAGCAGCACGACAGGCTCTGGCTACACCTTC
>TRBJ1-1|.|TRBV19|.
CASSDRNTEAFF
TGTGCCAGTAGCGACAGGAACACTGAAGCTTTCTTT
>TRBJ1-1|.|TRBV7-2|.
CASSLGQGPRAFF
TGTGCCAGCAGCTTAGGGCAGGGCCCCCGAGCTTTCTTT
>TRBJ1-1|.|TRBV29-1|.
CSVRTALNTEAFF
TGCAGCGTCCGAACAGCTTTGAACACTGAAGCTTTCTTT
>TRBJ2-3|.|TRBV5-6|.
CASSLSDTQYF
TGTGCCAGCAGCTTGTCTGATACGCAGTATTTT
>TRBJ1-1|.|TRBV19|.
CASIDTRVNTEAFF
TGTGCCAGTATAGATACGAGAGTGAACACTGAAGCTTTCTTT
>TRBJ1-1|.|TRBV21-1|.
CASSKRAAGGLNTEAFF
TGTGCCAGCAGCAAGAGGGCGGCAGGGGGCTTGAACACTGAAGCTTTCTTT
>TRBJ1-4|.|TRBV7-6|.
CASSWGRTTNEKLFF
TGTGCCAGCAGCTGGGGCAGAACAACTAATGAAAAACTGTTTTTT
>TRBJ2-4|.|TRBV7-2|TRBD2
CASSFAGTSGGPNIQYF
TGTGCCAGCAGCTTCGCCGGGACTAGCGGGGGGCCGAACATTCAGTACTTC
>TRBJ1-1|.|TRBV29-1|.
CSVQGSGVVTEAFF
TGCAGCGTCCAGGGATCTGGGGTGGTGACTGAAGCTTTCTTT
>TRBJ1-2|.|TRBV2|.
CASSEGPGRNYGYTF
TGTGCCAGCAGTGAAGGGCCAGGGCGGAACTATGGCTACACCTTC
>TRBJ2-2|.|TRBV2|TRBD1
CASTRQGAVGELFF
TGTGCCAGCACGAGACAGGGGGCTGTCGGGGAGCTGTTTTTT
>TRBJ2-3|.|TRBV5-4|TRBD2
CASSLGGTSSSDTQYF
TGTGCCAGCAGCTTGGGGGGGACTAGTTCCTCAGATACGCAGTATTTT
>TRBJ2-5|.|TRBV5-1|TRBD1
CASSLAGTGKETQYF
TGCGCCAGCAGCTTGGCCGGGACAGGGAAAGAGACCCAGTACTTC
>TRBJ1-2|.|TRBV7-8|TRBD1
CASSHRDRVSMSGYTF
TGTGCCAGCAGCCACCGGGACAGGGTATCTATGAGTGGCTACACCTTC
>TRBJ2-7|.|TRBV6-6|.
CASTRELSSYEQYF
TGTGCCAGCACTCGGGAACTAAGCTCCTACGAGCAGTACTTC